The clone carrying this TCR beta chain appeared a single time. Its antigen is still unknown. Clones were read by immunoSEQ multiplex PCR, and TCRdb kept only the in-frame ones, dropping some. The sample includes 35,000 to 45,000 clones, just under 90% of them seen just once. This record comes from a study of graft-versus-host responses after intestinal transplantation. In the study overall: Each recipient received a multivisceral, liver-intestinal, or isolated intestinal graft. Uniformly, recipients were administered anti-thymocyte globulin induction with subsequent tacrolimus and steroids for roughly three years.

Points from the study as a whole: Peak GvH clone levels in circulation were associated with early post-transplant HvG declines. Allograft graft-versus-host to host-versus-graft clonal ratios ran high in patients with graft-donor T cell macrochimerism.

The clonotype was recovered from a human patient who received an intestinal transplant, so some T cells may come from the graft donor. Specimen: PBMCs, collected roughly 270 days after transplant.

The CDR3 loop is CASSPHKTGDYGYTF. For the CDR3, the DNA is TGTGCCAGCAGCCCACATAAGACAGGGGACTATGGCTACACCTTC. The chain uses TRBV9 and TRBJ1-2; 8 bases align to TRBD1. Germline V gene data show CDR1 as SGDLS and CDR2 as YYNGEE. J lost 3 bases, V lost 4 bases, and 8 bases had no gene match. The CDR3 is made up of 15 amino acids.